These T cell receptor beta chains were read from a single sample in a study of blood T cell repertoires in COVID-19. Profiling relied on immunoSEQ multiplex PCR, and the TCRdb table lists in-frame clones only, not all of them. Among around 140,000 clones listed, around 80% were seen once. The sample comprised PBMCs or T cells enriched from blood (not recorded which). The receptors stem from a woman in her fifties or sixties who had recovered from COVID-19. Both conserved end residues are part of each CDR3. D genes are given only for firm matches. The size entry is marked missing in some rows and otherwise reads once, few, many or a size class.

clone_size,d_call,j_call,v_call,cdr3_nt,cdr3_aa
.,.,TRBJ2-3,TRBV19,TGTGCCAGTAGTATTGAGGGTACAGATACGCAGTATTTT,CASSIEGTDTQYF
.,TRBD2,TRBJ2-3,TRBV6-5,TGTGCCAGCAGCCCGGGACTAGCATCAGATACGCAGTATTTT,CASSPGLASDTQYF
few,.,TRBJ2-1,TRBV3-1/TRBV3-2,TGTGCCAGCAGCTACCGAGAGGGTGAGCAGTTCTTC,CASSYREGEQFF
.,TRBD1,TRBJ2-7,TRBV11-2,TGTGCCAGCAGCCCGCTCAATCGACAGGGGACCCGCCGCTCCTACGAGCAGTACTTC,CASSPLNRQGTRRSYEQYF
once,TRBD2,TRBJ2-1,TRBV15,TGTGCCACCAGGGGACTAGCGGGGGGGACCTACAATGAGCAGTTCTTC,CATRGLAGGTYNEQFF
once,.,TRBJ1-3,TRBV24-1,TGTGCCACCAGTGACCCAGGGGAAGGAAACACCATATATTTT,CATSDPGEGNTIYF
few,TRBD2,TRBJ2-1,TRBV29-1,TGCAGCGTTGGTACCACCCGAGCGGGGGAGCAGTTCTTC,CSVGTTRAGEQFF
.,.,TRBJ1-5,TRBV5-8,TGTGCCAGCAGCCCGGGAGTCCGGAGCAATCAGCCCCAGCATTTT,CASSPGVRSNQPQHF
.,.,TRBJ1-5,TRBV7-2,TGTGCCAGCAGCTTAGACAGTGACCGCTATCAGCCCCAGCATTTT,CASSLDSDRYQPQHF
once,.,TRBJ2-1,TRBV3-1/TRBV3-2,TGTGCCAGCAGCCAGCTCGGTTCCTACAATGAGCAGTTCTTC,CASSQLGSYNEQFF
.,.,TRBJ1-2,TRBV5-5,TGTGCCAGCAGCTTCGCAGGGGTCGACTATGGCTACACCTTC,CASSFAGVDYGYTF
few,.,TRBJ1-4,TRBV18,TGTGCCAGCTCGCCAGAGGAACCTAATGAAAAACTGTTTTTT,CASSPEEPNEKLFF
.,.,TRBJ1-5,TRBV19,TGTGCCAGTAGTATAACGGGGGGAACCGGCAATCAGCCCCAGCATTTT,CASSITGGTGNQPQHF
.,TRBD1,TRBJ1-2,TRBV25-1,TGTGCCAGCAGTGAATATGGTGACAGGGGCTATGGCTACACCTTC,CASSEYGDRGYGYTF
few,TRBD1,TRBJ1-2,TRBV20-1,TGCAGTGGCGAGGGGGCGTATGGCTACACCTTC,CSGEGAYGYTF
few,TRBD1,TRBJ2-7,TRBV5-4,TGTGCCAGCAGATCCGGGACAGGGGCCACCTACGAGCAGTACTTC,CASRSGTGATYEQYF
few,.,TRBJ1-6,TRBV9,TGTGCCAGCAGCGCCACAGGTGACAATTCACCCCTCCACTTT,CASSATGDNSPLHF
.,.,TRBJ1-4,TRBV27,TGTGCCACCAGGTGGGGAGCTAATGAAAAACTGTTTTTT,CATRWGANEKLFF
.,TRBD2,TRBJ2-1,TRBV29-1,TGCAGCGTTGAATACGGGGGGGGAAATGAGCAGTTCTTC,CSVEYGGGNEQFF
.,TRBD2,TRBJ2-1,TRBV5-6,TGTGCCAGCAGCCCACTAGCGGGATCAAACAATGAGCAGTTCTTC,CASSPLAGSNNEQFF
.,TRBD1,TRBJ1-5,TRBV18,TGTGCCAGCTCAGAAGAACAGGGGTATCAGCCCCAGCATTTT,CASSEEQGYQPQHF
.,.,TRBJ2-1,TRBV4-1,TGCGCCAGCAGCCAAGATTGGAATAGCAACCTCTACAATGAGCAGTTCTTC,CASSQDWNSNLYNEQFF